The 19 T cell receptor beta chains given below trace back to one sample, sequenced in a study of molecular identifiers for immune sequencing clone quantification. Each CDR3 protein gets one entry after TCRdb re-called the PCR reads with MiXCR. The sample has 20,000 to 25,000 distinct CDR3 sequences; roughly 18% are singletons. The sequencing input was naive CD8+ T cells from blood, with Jurkat cell RNA spiked in. Subset here: FACS-sorted CD8+CD4-CCR7+CD45RA+ naive T cells. The source of these receptors is a human donor in good health. Some libraries in this study had Jurkat cell RNA spiked in.

Only a few counts were recorded for this clonotype. This sequence may be a read error, since a much larger clone differs from it by one base. The chain recombines TRBV20-1 with TRBJ2-2, with 7 nucleotides matching TRBD1. Per the germline V gene, CDR1 is DFQATT and CDR2 is SNEGSKA (reference sequence). The CDR3 totals 13 residues. For the CDR3, the DNA is TGCAGTGCTATAGAGGGGGCAACCGGGGAGCCGTTTTTT. This gives the protein CSAIEGATGEPFF.

This clonotype has a count of ten or more. In DNA, the CDR3 is TGTGCCAGCAGTGCTGGACAGGGGATGCTCTACGAGCAGTACTTC. This sequence encodes CASSAGQGMLYEQYF. The chain is built from TRBV2 and TRBJ2-7, with 9 positions matching TRBD1. CDR1 is SNHLY, CDR2 FYNNEI, per germline. CDR3 length: 15 amino acids. V trimming: 4 bases; J trimming: 3 bases; junction bases outside the gene matches: 7.

This clonotype was observed at least ten times. V usage is TRBV4-3 and J usage is TRBJ2-1; 11 bases map to TRBD2. The CDR3 has 16 amino acids. V trimming: 0 bases; J trimming: 7 bases; junction bases outside the gene matches: 5. The germline CDR1 and CDR2 sequences are LGHNA and YSLEER. CDR3 amino acids: CASSQDWRLAGNEQFF. CDR3 sequence (DNA): TGCGCCAGCAGCCAAGATTGGAGACTAGCGGGGAATGAGCAGTTCTTC.

This clonotype was counted at least ten times. The chain recombines TRBV19 with TRBJ1-2; TRBD1 is a possible D gene (5 bases). This CDR3 spans 16 amino acids. Germline V gene sequence: CDR1 LNHDA, CDR2 SQIVND (reference sequence). The CDR3 spells CASNGREGPSNYGYTF. CDR3 DNA: TGTGCGTCGAACGGCCGTGAGGGACCGTCAAACTATGGCTACACCTTC.

This clonotype was seen at least ten times. The chain carries TRBV28 and TRBJ2-7; TRBD2 might be the D (5 bases). V lost 6 bases and J lost 3, with 15 bases in between. Looked up from germline, CDR1 is MDHEN and CDR2 is SYDVKM. The CDR3 has 14 amino acids. CDR3: CASRKGAELYEQYF. DNA for the CDR3: TGTGCCAGCAGAAAGGGAGCGGAACTCTACGAGCAGTACTTC.

In this sample, this clonotype turned up many times. The chain has TRBV30 and TRBJ2-1; D gene uncertain. V was cut by 4 bases and J by 0 bases, with 13 bases left in between. Germline V gives CDR1 GTSNPN, CDR2 SVGIG (reference sequence). CDR3 length equals 15 residues. DNA for the CDR3: TGTGCCTGGAAGGAAGGGTCGAGCTCCTACAATGAGCAGTTCTTC. Protein: CAWKEGSSSYNEQFF.

This clonotype is medium-sized in the sample. This chain connects TRBV4-2 to TRBJ2-3; 7 bases are a match to TRBD1. CDR3 length: 17 amino acids. In germline, CDR1 is LGHNA, CDR2 YNFKEQ. V lost 3 bases to trimming and J lost 3 bases; unmatched junction nucleotides: 12. The CDR3 sequence: CASSQDPFPGQTDTQYF. CDR3 in DNA: TGTGCCAGCAGCCAGGATCCCTTTCCGGGACAGACAGATACGCAGTATTTT.

This clonotype was counted at least ten times. The chain uses TRBV7-9 and TRBJ2-4, with 7 bases fitting TRBD1. V shed 0 bases, J shed 9 bases, and the junction held 11 bases outside the gene matches. The CDR3 is 16 residues long. CDR1 SEHNR and CDR2 FQNEAQ come from the germline V gene (reference sequence). This CDR3 reads CASSLAPGTDSGIQYF. The CDR3 DNA follows: TGTGCCAGCAGCTTAGCGCCCGGGACAGATTCCGGCATTCAGTACTTC.

Worth noting for this clonotype: This may be a read error: a much more frequent sequence differs by one nucleotide. The rearrangement uses TRBV27 and TRBJ2-5; no firm D call. This CDR3 is built from 13 residues. Deletions cut 6 bases from V and 2 bases from J, with 10 bases between. Germline CDR1 reads MNHEY; CDR2 reads SMNVEV (reference sequence). CDR3 sequence (DNA): TGTGCCAGCAGCAAGAATGCTCAAGAGACCCAGTACTTC. This encodes CASSKNAQETQYF.

This clonotype was picked up many times. CDR3 in amino acids: CASSPGTSGIEQYF. CDR3 sequence (DNA): TGTGCCAGCAGCCCCGGGACTAGCGGGATCGAGCAGTACTTC. J is TRBJ2-7 and V is TRBV27; 13 bases are shared with TRBD2. With V trimmed by 6 bases and J by 6 bases, 5 bases remained unmatched. The CDR3 is 14 residues long. The germline V gene encodes CDR1 MNHEY and CDR2 SMNVEV (reference sequence).

Concerning this clonotype: At one end, the junction sequence differs from germline, possibly due to a read error. The chain employs TRBV7-9 and TRBJ1-1, with D uncertain. This CDR3 comprises 13 residues. CDR1 is SEHNR, CDR2 FQNEAQ, per germline (reference sequence). CDR3 DNA: TGTGCCAGCGGCTTTCGCGCTGGCACTGGAGCTTTCTTT. Translating gives CASGFRAGTGAFF. Filled out from reference TRBV7-9 and TRBJ1-1, the complete variable domain reads DTGVSQNPRHKITKRGQNVTFRCDPISEHNRLYWYRQTLGQGPEFLTYFQNEAQLEKSRLLSDRFSAERPKGSFSTLEIQRTEQGDSAMYLCASGFRAGTGAFFGQGTRLTVV.

This clonotype was seen repeatedly, ten times or more. The chain employs TRBV7-9 and TRBJ2-3, with TRBD2 identical over 16 bases. The J segment lost 5 bases and the V segment lost 5 bases, leaving 7 bases of the junction unmatched. CDR1 is SEHNR, CDR2 FQNEAQ, per germline (reference sequence). The CDR3 runs to 17 residues. DNA for the CDR3: TGTGCCAGCAGCCCAGGGACTAGCGGGGGGGCTAGAGATACGCAGTATTTT. Its protein product is CASSPGTSGGARDTQYF.

This clonotype showed up many times. The V gene is TRBV24-1, the J gene TRBJ1-2, with D possibly TRBD1 on 5 matching bases. The CDR3 runs 13 residues. Trimming took off 3 bases at V and 6 bases at J, with 10 bases between the two ends. Germline CDR1 KGHDR, CDR2 SFDVKD. CDR3 residues: CATSDGTADGYTF. The CDR3 DNA reads TGTGCCACCAGTGATGGGACGGCGGATGGCTACACCTTC.

Notes on this clonotype: One base away lies a much larger clone, so this may be a sequencing read error. This rearrangement joins TRBV19 to TRBJ1-4; D is possibly TRBD1 (5 bases). This CDR3 region has 14 residues. Germline V gene lookup returns CDR1 LNHDA and CDR2 SQIVND (reference sequence). The DNA of the CDR3 is TGTGCCAGTAGTGCCGACAGCGGCCCTGAAAAACCGTTTTTT. This sequence encodes CASSADSGPEKPFF.

The CDR3 nucleotides are TGTGCCAGCAGCACTAGACGCGGGGGGAGCACAGATACGCAGTATTTT. It encodes CASSTRRGGSTDTQYF. This chain links TRBV13 with TRBJ2-3, with 8 positions matching TRBD2. Per germline, CDR1 PRHDT and CDR2 FYEKMQ (reference sequence). Unmatched junction bases numbered 7, after V lost 5 bases and J lost 0 bases. This CDR3 contains 16 residues. Full variable domain (rest looked up from reference TRBV13 and TRBJ2-3): AAGVIQSPRHLIKEKRETATLKCYPIPRHDTVYWYQQGPGQDPQFLISFYEKMQSDKGSIPDRFSAQQFSDYHSELNMSSLELGDSALYFCASSTRRGGSTDTQYFGPGTRLTVL.

Concerning this clonotype itself: At one end, the junction sequence differs from germline, possibly due to a read error. This chain connects TRBV13 to TRBJ2-4; 9 nucleotides match TRBD1. The length of the CDR3 is 16 residues. Germline loops: CDR1 PRHDT, CDR2 FYEKMQ (reference sequence). DNA for the CDR3: TGTGCCAGCAGCTTAGAAACAGGGGGCCCCAAGAACATTCAGTACTTC. Protein sequence: CASSLETGGPKNIQYF.

This clonotype has at least ten counts. The chain is built from TRBV19 and TRBJ2-5; D possibly corresponds to TRBD2 (6 bases). The CDR3 has 15 residues. Trimming shortened V by 11 bases and J by 0 bases, and 19 bases separated the two germline ends. Germline V gene lookup returns CDR1 LNHDA and CDR2 SQIVND (reference sequence). The CDR3 nucleotides are TGTGCCTCGTCGACGGGACTTGGGGACCAAGAGACCCAGTACTTC. As protein: CASSTGLGDQETQYF.

This clonotype was counted many times. The genes are TRBV27 and TRBJ2-3; D is tentatively TRBD1 or TRBD2 (6 bases each). CDR1 and CDR2 (germline): MNHEY, SMNVEV (reference sequence). V lost 2 bases to trimming and J lost 7 bases, with 19 bases between them. The CDR3 sequence is 16 residues long. CDR3: CASSLGGPRIGYTQYF. In nucleotides, the CDR3 is TGTGCCAGCAGTTTAGGGGGGCCGCGGATCGGGTATACGCAGTATTTT.

This clonotype was seen at least ten times. The chain couples TRBV4-3 to TRBJ2-3; 14 positions agree with TRBD2. CDR3 length: 17 residues. Trimming removed 2 bases from V and 4 bases from J; junction bases left unmatched: 5. The germline V gene has CDR1 LGHNA and CDR2 YSLEER. The CDR3 coding sequence is TGCGCCAGCAGCCAAAGTCCGGGACTAGCGGGGGCAGATACGCAGTATTTT. This translates into CASSQSPGLAGADTQYF.